These T cell receptor beta chains were read from a single sample in a study of CD8+CD57+ T cells in acquired aplastic anemia. TCRdb called the reads again in MiXCR, with one record for every CDR3 protein. The repertoire holds approximately 170,000 distinct CDR3 sequences, with approximately 50% as singletons. The sample consisted of sorted CD4+, CD8+, or CD8+CD57+ T cells (not recorded which) from PBMCs. These receptors came from a human donor in good health, serving as a control. The CDR3 runs from the conserved cysteine through the conserved F or W.

V gene	J gene	CDR3 protein
TRBV12-3/TRBV12-4	TRBJ2-2	CASSLLAANTGELFF
TRBV6-1	TRBJ1-1	CASSETASQYTEAFF
TRBV24-1	TRBJ2-7	CATSDAGTSYEQYF
TRBV7-3	TRBJ2-5	CASSSLPGQRRETQYF
TRBV19	TRBJ1-1	CASSKGQLNTEAFF
TRBV5-1	TRBJ1-2	CASSLGTDNYGYTF
TRBV2	TRBJ1-1	CASLQGTEAFF
TRBV7-9	TRBJ1-5	CASSLASGGAYEHF
TRBV19	TRBJ2-7	CASSMGVAYEQYF
TRBV2	TRBJ1-3	CASIDGASGNTIYF
TRBV15	TRBJ2-7	CATSNPGTGIYEQYF
TRBV7-9	TRBJ2-5	CASSLNQGETQYF
TRBV19	TRBJ1-1	CASSTGRDRGIEAFF
TRBV5-1	TRBJ2-2	CASSLAENTGELFF
TRBV20-1	TRBJ2-1	CSASLGGSNNEQFF
TRBV6-5	TRBJ2-3	CASSLGQGDTQYF
TRBV7-9	TRBJ2-3	CASSPSLGITDTQYF
TRBV20-1	TRBJ2-7	CSARPTERQGTYEQYF
TRBV14	TRBJ2-1	CASSQVRGSYNEQFF
TRBV7-2	TRBJ2-6	CASSPGAYTGANVLTF
TRBV7-2	TRBJ2-7	CASSFLARGVEYF
TRBV25-1	TRBJ1-2	CASSDRYGMSNGYTF
TRBV28	TRBJ1-4	CASSLLFRRPATNEKLFF
TRBV6-5	TRBJ2-5	CASSGQGETQYF
TRBV29-1	TRBJ2-1	CSVVEGLSSYNEQFF
TRBV7-3	TRBJ1-3	CASSLSGAGNTIYF
TRBV19	TRBJ1-1	CASSPRGRRAAFF
TRBV5-1	TRBJ1-2	CASSLAAGSNYGYTF
TRBV28	TRBJ1-1	CASSLHLPGTGGSWGTEAFF
TRBV2	TRBJ1-5	CASRQGGETQHF
TRBV7-2	TRBJ2-5	CASSLVLAGGPGQETQYF
TRBV25-1	TRBJ2-1	CATSLGGSGNEQFF
TRBV9	TRBJ1-4	CASSQGLTNEKLFF
TRBV7-2	TRBJ2-7	CASSTLSGGASEQYF
TRBV6-5	TRBJ1-2	CASSYSGAGVFGYTF
TRBV5-1	TRBJ2-2	CASSLNLGIGELFF
TRBV3-1	TRBJ2-2	CASSQTGWAGELFF
TRBV7-6	TRBJ2-3	CASTPDRVKLPTDTQYF
TRBV6-4	TRBJ2-5	CASSAASGEGETQYF
TRBV19	TRBJ1-1	CASSPTRNTEAFF
TRBV29-1	TRBJ1-6	CSVETGFNSPLHF
TRBV4-2	TRBJ1-4	CASSQDRHSSNGKLFF
TRBV12-3/TRBV12-4	TRBJ2-1	CASLGGASYNEQFF
TRBV20-1	TRBJ2-5	CSATPTSGGAETQYF
TRBV7-2	TRBJ2-5	CASSLIGGTQYF
TRBV12-3/TRBV12-4	TRBJ2-7	CASSRGETSGGTYEQYF
TRBV15	TRBJ1-1	CATSREKGANTEAFF
TRBV5-1	TRBJ2-2	CASKGGAQANTGELFF
TRBV19	TRBJ1-4	CASIFGEKLFF
TRBV11-1	TRBJ1-1	CASSLAGVNTEAFF
TRBV15	TRBJ1-5	CATSRERGNQPQHF
TRBV2	TRBJ2-5	CASSRQVQETQYF
TRBV10-3	TRBJ1-1	CAISETGHDVSPEAFF
TRBV3-1	TRBJ2-5	CASSQPEETQYF
TRBV7-9	TRBJ1-2	CASSPQPGQGATPYGYTF
TRBV11-3	TRBJ2-7	CASSLTGAEDEQYF
TRBV12-3/TRBV12-4	TRBJ1-2	CASSPGTGTYGYTF
TRBV4-3	TRBJ2-5	CASSQVWGRLPETQYF
TRBV6-5	TRBJ2-7	CAIGQDPYEQYF